The source of this T cell receptor (beta chain) is a study of OX40 agonist ivuxolimab in advanced cancers. About the study: The dose-escalation group included hepatocellular carcinoma, melanoma, renal cell carcinoma and head and neck cancer. Age averaged 60 years (range roughly 20 to 90), and approximately 80% were male.

Study conclusions and caveats: Normalized T-cell clonal expansion was also low in a subset of nonresponders.

The germline gives CDR1 SGHVS, CDR2 FQNEAQ. Trimming removed 2 bases from V and 2 bases from J, with 13 bases in between. The CDR3 extends over 16 amino acids. The sample holds one count of this clone. Its antigen is unidentified. TCRdb's table, derived via immunoSEQ multiplex PCR, lists solely in-frame clones and lacks some. The top ten hold roughly 50% of the sample, which has roughly 32,000 clones, 88% seen once. With baseline, cycle 4 day 1, and cycle 7 day 1 as timepoints, blood was sampled. The sequence derives from an adult with an advanced solid tumor such as melanoma, head and neck, liver or kidney cancer. The material sequenced was CD4+ or CD8+ T cells sorted from blood, taken in a trial of the OX40 agonist ivuxolimab. This chain links TRBV7-8 with TRBJ1-3; unclear D gene. CDR3: CASSLPGSQAGNTIYF. Written as DNA, the CDR3 is TGTGCCAGCAGCTTACCCGGGTCTCAGGCTGGAAACACCATATATTTT.